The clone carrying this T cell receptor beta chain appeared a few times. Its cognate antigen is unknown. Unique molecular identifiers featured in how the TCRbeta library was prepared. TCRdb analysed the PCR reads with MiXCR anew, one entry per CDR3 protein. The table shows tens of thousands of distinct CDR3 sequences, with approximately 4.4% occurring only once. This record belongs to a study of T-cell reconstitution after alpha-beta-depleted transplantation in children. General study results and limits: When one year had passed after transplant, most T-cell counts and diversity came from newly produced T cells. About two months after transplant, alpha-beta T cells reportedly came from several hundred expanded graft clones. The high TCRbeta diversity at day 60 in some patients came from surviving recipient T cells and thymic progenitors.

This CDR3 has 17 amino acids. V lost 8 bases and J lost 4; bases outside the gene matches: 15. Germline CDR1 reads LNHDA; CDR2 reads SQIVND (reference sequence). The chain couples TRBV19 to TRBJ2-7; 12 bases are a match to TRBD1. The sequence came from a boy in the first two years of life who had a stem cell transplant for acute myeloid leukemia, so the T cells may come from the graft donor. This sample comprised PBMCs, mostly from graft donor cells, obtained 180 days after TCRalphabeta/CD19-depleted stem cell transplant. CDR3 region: CASSSRPWGQGAYEQYF. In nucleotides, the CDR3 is TGTGCCAGTTCCTCAAGACCGTGGGGACAGGGGGCGTACGAGCAGTACTTC.